A selection of T cell receptor beta chains follows, all from one sample in a study of blood T cells in healthy people across ages. TCRdb independently ran MiXCR on the 5' RACE reads; one entry per CDR3 protein. The sample carries 1,500,000 or so distinct CDR3 sequences, almost 60% recorded once. The sequenced sample consisted of blood. These receptors came from a man between 18 and 35 years old in good health. Each CDR3 is given with its conserved first and last residue. The order of the fields is V gene, J gene, D gene, clone size, CDR3 length, CDR3 DNA, CDR3 protein. The D gene is left open where the match is weak. Clone size is shown for a subset of rows, as once, few, many or a class of expanded clone.

TRBV7-8,TRBJ1-5,-,once,16,TGTGCCAGCAGCTTAGCCGGGACCCGCGACGGGCAGCCCCAGCATTTT,CASSLAGTRDGQPQHF
TRBV20-1,TRBJ2-1,TRBD2,-,15,TGCAATGCTAGTATTAGCGGGAGAAGGGCAGATACGCAGTTCTTC,CNASISGRRADTQFF
TRBV4-1,TRBJ2-3,-,-,17,TGCGCCAGCAGCCAAGCCGAAGGGGGACTAACCACAGATACGCAGTATTTT,CASSQAEGGLTTDTQYF
TRBV5-4,TRBJ2-1,-,-,13,TGTGCCAGCAGGCCCGGGCCCAACAATGAGCAGTTCTTC,CASRPGPNNEQFF
TRBV29-1,TRBJ2-7,TRBD1,-,14,TGCAGCGTTGTTGGGGACAGATTGCCCTACGAGCAGTACTTC,CSVVGDRLPYEQYF
TRBV5-1,TRBJ2-3,TRBD1,-,15,TGCGCCAGCAGCTTCGGGGACAGGTTCACAGATACGCAGTATTTT,CASSFGDRFTDTQYF
TRBV6-6,TRBJ1-5,-,-,15,TGTGCCAGCAGTTACTCGACAGACCCCAATCAGCCCCAGCATTTT,CASSYSTDPNQPQHF
TRBV4-3,TRBJ1-4,-,-,14,TGCGCCAGCAGCCTCTCGATCGCTAATGAAAAACTGTTTTTT,CASSLSIANEKLFF
TRBV20-1,TRBJ2-7,-,few,12,TGCAGTGCTTCGGGACTCTTATACGAGCAGTACTTC,CSASGLLYEQYF
TRBV29-1,TRBJ1-1,-,-,12,TGCAGCGCGGACGGTAAGAACACTGAAGCTTTCTTT,CSADGKNTEAFF
TRBV4-2,TRBJ2-5,TRBD1,-,15,TGTGCCAGCAGCCAAACGGGACAGGGTGGGGAGACCCAGTACTTC,CASSQTGQGGETQYF
TRBV4-2,TRBJ2-3,TRBD2,-,14,TGTGCCAGCAGGATGGGAGGGGACCCAGATACGCAGTATTTT,CASRMGGDPDTQYF
TRBV5-1,TRBJ2-7,-,once,14,TGCGCCAGCAGCCCCCAGCGGGCTTTCTACAAGCAGTACTTC,CASSPQRAFYKQYF
TRBV29-1,TRBJ1-1,TRBD1,-,13,TGCAGCGTCGAACAGGGGAAGAACACTGAAGCTTTCTTT,CSVEQGKNTEAFF
TRBV4-1,TRBJ2-1,TRBD2,few,15,TGCGCCAGCAGACTTATAGCGGGAGGTTACAATGAGCAGTTCTTC,CASRLIAGGYNEQFF
TRBV2,TRBJ2-1,-,-,14,TGTGCCAGCTACCCAGAAAGTCCCTACAATGAGCAGTTCTTC,CASYPESPYNEQFF
TRBV20-1,TRBJ2-7,TRBD2,-,18,TGCAGTGCTAGACCCGCTCCCGGGACTAGCGGGATCACCTACGAGCAGTACTTC,CSARPAPGTSGITYEQYF
TRBV7-2,TRBJ2-3,-,-,12,TGTGCCAGCAGCTCCGATGTTGATACGCAGTATTTT,CASSSDVDTQYF
TRBV10-3,TRBJ2-1,-,-,18,TGTGCCATCAGTGAGTCGACTGTGACAGTGAGCTCCTACAATGAGCAGTTCTTC,CAISESTVTVSSYNEQFF
TRBV27,TRBJ1-5,-,few,16,TGTGCCAGCAGTCCCTCGGGAGCCTATAGCAATCAGCCCCAGCATTTT,CASSPSGAYSNQPQHF
TRBV6-5,TRBJ2-1,TRBD2,-,15,TGTGCCAGCAGTTATAGGCTAGCGGGGTACAATGAGCAGTTCTTC,CASSYRLAGYNEQFF
TRBV18,TRBJ2-6,-,few,15,TGTGCCAGCTCTTTCCAGGACTCTGGGGCCAACGTCCTGACTTTC,CASSFQDSGANVLTF
TRBV4-3,TRBJ1-4,-,-,14,TGCGCCAGCAGCCAAGGACAGCGGAATGAAAAACTGTTTTTT,CASSQGQRNEKLFF
TRBV7-8,TRBJ2-7,TRBD2,-,16,TGTGCCAGCAGCCCCATGCGCGGGGGGCCCTCCTACGAGCAGTACTTC,CASSPMRGGPSYEQYF
TRBV5-6,TRBJ1-2,-,few,14,TGTGCCAGCAGCTTGGCCGGGGGGCCCTATGGCTACACCTTC,CASSLAGGPYGYTF
TRBV7-9,TRBJ2-6,-,few,17,TGTGCCAGCAGCGCGTCACGGGACACCTCTGGGGCCAACGTCCTGACTTTC,CASSASRDTSGANVLTF
TRBV9,TRBJ2-4,-,-,15,TGTGCCAGCAGCCTCTCAAGCCGGAGCGGAAACATTCAGTACTTC,CASSLSSRSGNIQYF
TRBV4-3,TRBJ2-1,-,-,15,TGCGCCAGCAGCCAAGACCCGGGGGCAGGCAATGAGCAGTTCTTC,CASSQDPGAGNEQFF
TRBV24-1,TRBJ2-1,TRBD1,few,13,TGTGCCACCGGACAGGGGATAAGAGATGAGCAGTTCTTC,CATGQGIRDEQFF
TRBV28,TRBJ1-1,-,few,15,TGTGCCAGCAGTTTATGGGGGGAAAGAGGCACTGAAGCTTTCTTT,CASSLWGERGTEAFF
TRBV4-1,TRBJ1-5,-,-,15,TGCGCCAGCAGGTCTGCGATTTATAGCAATCAGCCCCAGCATTTT,CASRSAIYSNQPQHF